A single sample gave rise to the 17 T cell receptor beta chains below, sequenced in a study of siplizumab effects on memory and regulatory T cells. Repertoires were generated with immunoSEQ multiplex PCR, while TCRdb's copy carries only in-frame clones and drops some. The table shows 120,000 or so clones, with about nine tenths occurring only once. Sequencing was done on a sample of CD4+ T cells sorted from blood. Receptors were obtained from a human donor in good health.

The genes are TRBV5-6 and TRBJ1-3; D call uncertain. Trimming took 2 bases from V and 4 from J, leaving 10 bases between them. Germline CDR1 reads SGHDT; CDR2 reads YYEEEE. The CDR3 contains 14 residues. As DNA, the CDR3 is TGTGCCAGCAGCTTACCACGCGGAGGAAACACCATATATTTT. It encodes CASSLPRGGNTIYF.

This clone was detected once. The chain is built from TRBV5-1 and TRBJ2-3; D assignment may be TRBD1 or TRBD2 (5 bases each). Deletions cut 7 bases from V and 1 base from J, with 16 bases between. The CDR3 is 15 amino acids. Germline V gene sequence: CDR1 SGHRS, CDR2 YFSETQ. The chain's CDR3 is CASSGYGAGTDTQYF. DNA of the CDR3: TGCGCCAGCTCGGGGTATGGGGCTGGCACAGATACGCAGTATTTT.

The CDR3: CASSLGGGASYEQYF. The CDR3 DNA is TGCGCCAGCAGCTTGGGAGGGGGCGCGTCCTACGAGCAGTACTTC. The rearrangement joins TRBV5-1 to TRBJ2-7; TRBD1 agrees at 7 bases. V shed 0 bases and J 1 base; nucleotides not matched to a gene: 4. The length of the CDR3 is 15 residues. Germline CDR1 SGHRS, CDR2 YFSETQ. Filled out from reference TRBV5-1 and TRBJ2-7, the complete variable domain reads KAGVTQTPRYLIKTRGQQVTLSCSPISGHRSVSWYQQTPGQGLQFLFEYFSETQRNKGNFPGRFSGRQFSNSRSEMNVSTLELGDSALYLCASSLGGGASYEQYFGPGTRLTVT.

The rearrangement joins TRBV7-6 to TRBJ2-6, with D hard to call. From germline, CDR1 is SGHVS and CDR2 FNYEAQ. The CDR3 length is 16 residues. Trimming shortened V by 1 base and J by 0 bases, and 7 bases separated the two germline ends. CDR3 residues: CASSLEVHSGANVLTF. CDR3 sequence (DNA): TGTGCCAGCAGCTTAGAGGTCCACTCTGGGGCCAACGTCCTGACTTTC.

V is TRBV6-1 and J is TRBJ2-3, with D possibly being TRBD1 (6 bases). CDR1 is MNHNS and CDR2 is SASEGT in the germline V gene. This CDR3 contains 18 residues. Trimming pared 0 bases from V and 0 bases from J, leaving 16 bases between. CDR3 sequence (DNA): TGTGCCAGCAGTGAAGCGCGGGCCAGGGGAACGAGCACAGATACGCAGTATTTT. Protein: CASSEARARGTSTDTQYF.

The CDR3 is CASSIDRAGSDTQYF. The CDR3 DNA reads TGTGCCAGTAGTATAGATCGGGCAGGGTCAGATACGCAGTATTTT. This rearrangement joins TRBV19 to TRBJ2-3; TRBD1 is a possible D gene (5 bases). This CDR3 comprises 15 residues. The germline CDR1 and CDR2 sequences are LNHDA and SQIVND (reference sequence). V was cut by 0 bases and J by 4 bases, with 11 bases left in between.

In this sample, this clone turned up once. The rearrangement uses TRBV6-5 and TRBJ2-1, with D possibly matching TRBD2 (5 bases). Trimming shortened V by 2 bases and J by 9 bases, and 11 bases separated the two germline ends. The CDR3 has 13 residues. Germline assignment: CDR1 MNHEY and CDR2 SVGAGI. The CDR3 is CASSYRAGLEQFF. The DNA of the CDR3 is TGTGCCAGCAGTTACCGGGCAGGACTTGAGCAGTTCTTC.

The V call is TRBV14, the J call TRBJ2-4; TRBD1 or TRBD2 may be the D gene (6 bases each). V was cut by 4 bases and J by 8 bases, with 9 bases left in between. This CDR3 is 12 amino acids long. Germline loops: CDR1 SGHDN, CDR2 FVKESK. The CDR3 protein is CASSRGAHIQYF. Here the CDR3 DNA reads TGTGCCAGCAGCCGGGGGGCCCACATTCAGTACTTC.

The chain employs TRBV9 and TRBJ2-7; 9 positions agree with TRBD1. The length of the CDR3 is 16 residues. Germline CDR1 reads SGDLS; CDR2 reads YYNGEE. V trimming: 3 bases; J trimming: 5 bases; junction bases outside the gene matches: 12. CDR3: CASSAGYRQGGHEQYF. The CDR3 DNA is TGTGCCAGCAGCGCGGGTTACAGACAGGGGGGCCACGAGCAGTACTTC.

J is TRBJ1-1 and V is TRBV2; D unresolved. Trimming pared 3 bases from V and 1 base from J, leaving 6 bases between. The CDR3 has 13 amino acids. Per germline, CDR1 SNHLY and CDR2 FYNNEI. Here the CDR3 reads CASSEDGNTEAFF. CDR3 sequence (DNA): TGTGCCAGCAGTGAGGACGGGAACACTGAAGCTTTCTTT.

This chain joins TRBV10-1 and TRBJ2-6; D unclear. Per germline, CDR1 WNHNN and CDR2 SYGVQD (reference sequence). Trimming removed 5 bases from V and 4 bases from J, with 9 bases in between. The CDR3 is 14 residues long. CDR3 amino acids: CASSPTAGANVLTF. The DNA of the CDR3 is TGCGCCAGCAGTCCCACGGCGGGGGCCAACGTCCTGACTTTC.

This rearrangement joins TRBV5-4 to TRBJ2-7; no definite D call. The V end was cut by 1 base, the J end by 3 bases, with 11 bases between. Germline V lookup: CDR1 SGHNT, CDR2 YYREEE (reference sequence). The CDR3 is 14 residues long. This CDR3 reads CASSLRPISYEQYF. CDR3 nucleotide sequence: TGTGCCAGCAGCTTGCGGCCTATTAGCTACGAGCAGTACTTC.

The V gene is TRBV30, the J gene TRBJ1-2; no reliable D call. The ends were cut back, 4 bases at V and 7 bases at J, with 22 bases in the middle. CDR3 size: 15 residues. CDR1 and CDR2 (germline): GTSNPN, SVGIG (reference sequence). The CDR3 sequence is CAWNGKRTSASGYTF. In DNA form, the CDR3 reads TGTGCCTGGAACGGTAAAAGGACCTCAGCTAGTGGCTACACCTTC.

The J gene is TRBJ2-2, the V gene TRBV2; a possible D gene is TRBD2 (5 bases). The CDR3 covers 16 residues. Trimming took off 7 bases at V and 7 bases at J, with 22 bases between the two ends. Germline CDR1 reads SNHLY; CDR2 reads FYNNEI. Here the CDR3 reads CASMGSAAEYGGELFF. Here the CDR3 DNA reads TGTGCCAGCATGGGGTCAGCGGCCGAATACGGCGGGGAGCTGTTTTTT.

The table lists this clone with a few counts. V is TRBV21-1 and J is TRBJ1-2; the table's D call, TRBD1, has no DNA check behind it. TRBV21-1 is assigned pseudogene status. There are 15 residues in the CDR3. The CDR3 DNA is TGTGCCAGCAGCAAATCTAGTAACAGGGTCTATGGCTACACCTTC. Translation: CASSKSSNRVYGYTF.

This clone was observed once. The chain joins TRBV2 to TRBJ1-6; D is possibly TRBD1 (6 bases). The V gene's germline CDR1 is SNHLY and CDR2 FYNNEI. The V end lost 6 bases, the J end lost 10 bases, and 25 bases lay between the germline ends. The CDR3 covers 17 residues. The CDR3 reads CASRLEEKRSGGSPLHF. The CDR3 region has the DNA TGTGCCAGCAGACTCGAGGAGAAAAGGAGTGGGGGCTCACCCCTCCACTTT.

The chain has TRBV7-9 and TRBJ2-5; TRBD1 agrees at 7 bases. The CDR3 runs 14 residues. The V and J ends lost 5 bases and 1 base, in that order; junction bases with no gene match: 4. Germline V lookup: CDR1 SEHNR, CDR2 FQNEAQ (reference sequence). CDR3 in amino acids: CASSPWTGQETQYF. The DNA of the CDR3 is TGTGCCAGCAGCCCGTGGACAGGCCAAGAGACCCAGTACTTC.